This passage covers 12 T cell receptor beta chains from one sample sequenced in a study of Ad26.COV2.S vaccination and SARS-CoV-2 variants. Treatment reported: 19 received Ad26.COV2.S at low or high dose, single or two shots; about 5 received placebo; per-sample allocation not given. Samples came from day 63 after the first vaccine or placebo injection. The data were produced by immunoSEQ multiplex PCR, yet TCRdb's version contains in-frame clones alone and is incomplete. The profile shows about 350,000 clones, around 84% of them singletons. Specimen: peripheral blood, collected in a trial of Ad26.COV2.S vaccine versus placebo. The receptors were gathered from a person aged 18-60 years who received the Ad26.COV2.S COVID-19 vaccine or a placebo.

This sequence joins TRBV6-5 and TRBJ2-5, with D perhaps TRBD1 (5 bases). The CDR3 has 15 amino acids. The V and J ends lost 7 bases and 4 bases respectively, with 19 bases between them. Germline lookup yields CDR1 MNHEY and CDR2 SVGAGI. The CDR3 region has the DNA TGTGCCAGCACCGCCGGAAAAGGGGCGACAGAGACCCAGTACTTC. Its protein product is CASTAGKGATETQYF.

V and J are TRBV2 and TRBJ1-5; 8 bases fit TRBD1. The V gene end was trimmed by 6 bases and the J gene end by 3 bases; junction bases not matched to a gene: 4. Germline V gene lookup returns CDR1 SNHLY and CDR2 FYNNEI. This CDR3 has 14 residues. The CDR3 DNA sequence: TGTGCCAGCAGAGGACAGGGCGCCAATCAGCCCCAGCATTTT. It encodes CASRGQGANQPQHF.

The rearrangement joins TRBV18 to TRBJ2-7; TRBD1 matches at 7 bases. Trimming at V came to 5 bases and at J to 5 bases, leaving 9 bases not matched to a gene. CDR1 is KGHSH and CDR2 is LQKENI in the germline V gene. The CDR3 is 14 amino acids. DNA for the CDR3: TGTGCCAGCTCAGACAGGGTGCTTGGGGACGAGCAGTACTTC. It encodes CASSDRVLGDEQYF.

V is TRBV29-1 and J is TRBJ1-5; 7 bases are shared with TRBD1. The V gene end was trimmed by 6 bases and the J gene end by 11 bases; junction bases not matched to a gene: 16. From germline, CDR1 is SQVTM and CDR2 ANQGSEA. This CDR3 spans 14 amino acids. CDR3 protein: CSVAGTESSLAQHF. The DNA for the CDR3 is TGCAGCGTCGCGGGGACAGAGAGTTCCCTAGCCCAGCATTTT.

V and J are TRBV18 and TRBJ2-7, with D perhaps matching TRBD1 or TRBD2 (5 bases each). The V end lost 3 bases, the J end lost 3 bases, and 15 bases lay between the germline ends. This CDR3 region has 15 residues. The germline V gene encodes CDR1 KGHSH and CDR2 LQKENI. CDR3 residues: CASSPTPRGRYEQYF. The CDR3 DNA sequence: TGTGCCAGCTCACCCACCCCCCGGGGCCGCTACGAGCAGTACTTC.

The rearrangement uses TRBV7-9 and TRBJ2-5; a weak D match, TRBD1 (5 bases). V dropped 2 bases and J dropped 4 bases, with 8 bases sitting between them. In germline, CDR1 is SEHNR, CDR2 FQNEAQ (reference sequence). This CDR3 contains 13 residues. The DNA of the CDR3 is TGTGCCAGCAGCTTAACAGGTACAGAGACCCAGTACTTC. It specifies CASSLTGTETQYF.

The V call is TRBV29-1, the J call TRBJ2-5, with 9 bases aligning to TRBD1. The CDR3 spans 14 residues. CDR1 SQVTM and CDR2 ANQGSEA come from the germline V gene. J was trimmed by 4 bases and V by 5 bases; bases with no gene match: 8. The CDR3, as DNA: TGCAGCGTTTACCAGACAGGGGGTCCAGAGACCCAGTACTTC. Amino acid sequence: CSVYQTGGPETQYF.

This sequence joins TRBV7-9 and TRBJ2-2; the D gene is possibly TRBD2 (5 bases). CDR3 size: 12 residues. V lost 5 bases and J 7 bases, leaving 8 bases between the germline ends. Per the germline V gene, CDR1 is SEHNR and CDR2 is FQNEAQ (reference sequence). As DNA, the CDR3 is TGTGCCAGCAGCGAGGCGGGCGGGGAGCTGTTTTTT. Translated: CASSEAGGELFF.

The rearrangement joins TRBV6-5 to TRBJ2-7; D is perhaps TRBD1 or TRBD2 (5 bases each). Trimming removed 4 bases from V and 5 bases from J, with 15 bases in between. This CDR3 spans 14 amino acids. Germline V CDR1 and CDR2: MNHEY, SVGAGI. The CDR3 spells CASSSALRGDEQYF. The CDR3 DNA reads as TGTGCCAGCAGTTCCGCTTTGAGGGGCGACGAGCAGTACTTC.

This chain connects TRBV23-1 to TRBJ2-3; the D gene could be TRBD1 or TRBD2 (5 bases each). TRBV23-1 is filed as an ORF, its function uncertain. V was shortened by 7 bases and J by 4 bases, with 12 bases between the two germline ends. The CDR3 has 13 amino acids. CDR3 sequence (DNA): TGCGCCAGCACCATGGGGGTACCAGATACGCAGTATTTT. Translating gives CASTMGVPDTQYF.

The J gene is TRBJ1-5, the V gene TRBV30; D remains unclear. The germline V gene has CDR1 GTSNPN and CDR2 SVGIG (reference sequence). This CDR3 region has 14 residues. V was shortened by 4 bases and J by 0 bases, with 10 bases between the two germline ends. The CDR3 loop reads CAWNPHSSNQPQHF. CDR3 DNA: TGTGCCTGGAACCCCCACAGTAGCAATCAGCCCCAGCATTTT. Using reference TRBV30 and TRBJ1-5 for the parts outside the CDR3, the full variable domain is SQTIHQWPATLVQPVGSPLSLECTVEGTSNPNLYWYRQAAGRGLQLLFYSVGIGQISSEVPQNLSASRPQDRQFILSSKKLLLSDSGFYLCAWNPHSSNQPQHFGDGTRLSIL.

The chain joins TRBV4-3 to TRBJ1-4; tentative D call: TRBD1 (6 bases). The CDR3 has 15 amino acids. The germline V gene has CDR1 LGHNA and CDR2 YSLEER. V was clipped by 4 bases and J by 8 bases, with 17 bases between them. Here the CDR3 DNA reads TGCGCCAGCAGCCCACAGGGTAGTAGTGAGGAAAAACTGTTTTTT. It encodes CASSPQGSSEEKLFF.